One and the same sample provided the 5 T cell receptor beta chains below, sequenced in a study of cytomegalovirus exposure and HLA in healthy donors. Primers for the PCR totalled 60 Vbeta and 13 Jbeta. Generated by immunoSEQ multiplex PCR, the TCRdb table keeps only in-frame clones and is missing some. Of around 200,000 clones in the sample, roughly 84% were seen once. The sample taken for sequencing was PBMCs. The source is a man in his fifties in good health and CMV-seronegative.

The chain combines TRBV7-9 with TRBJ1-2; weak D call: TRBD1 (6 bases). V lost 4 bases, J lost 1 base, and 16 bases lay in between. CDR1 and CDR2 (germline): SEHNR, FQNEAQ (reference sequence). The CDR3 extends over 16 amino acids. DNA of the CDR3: TGTGCCAGCAGCTCCCCGGGGGAGGGGGGTAACTATGGCTACACCTTC. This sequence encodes CASSSPGEGGNYGYTF.

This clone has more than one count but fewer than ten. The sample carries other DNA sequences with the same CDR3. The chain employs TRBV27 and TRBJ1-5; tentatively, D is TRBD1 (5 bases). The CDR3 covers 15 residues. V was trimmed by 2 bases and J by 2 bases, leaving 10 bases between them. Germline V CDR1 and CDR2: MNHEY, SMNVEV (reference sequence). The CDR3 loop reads CASSLRGNGNQPQHF. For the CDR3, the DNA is TGTGCCAGCAGTTTAAGGGGAAATGGCAATCAGCCCCAGCATTTT.

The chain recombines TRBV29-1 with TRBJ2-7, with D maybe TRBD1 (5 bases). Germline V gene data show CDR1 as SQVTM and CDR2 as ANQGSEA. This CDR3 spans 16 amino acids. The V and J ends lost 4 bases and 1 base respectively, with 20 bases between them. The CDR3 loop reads CSVVRTSGVISYEQYF. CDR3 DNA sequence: TGCAGCGTTGTCAGGACATCTGGTGTTATTTCCTACGAGCAGTACTTC.

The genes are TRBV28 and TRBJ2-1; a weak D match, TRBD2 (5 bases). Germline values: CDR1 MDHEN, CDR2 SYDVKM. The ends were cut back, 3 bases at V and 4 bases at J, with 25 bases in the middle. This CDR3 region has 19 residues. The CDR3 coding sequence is TGTGCCAGCAGTTTCACGGCCGGGGTCAAGTTCCTCCCTTACAATGAGCAGTTCTTC. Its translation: CASSFTAGVKFLPYNEQFF.

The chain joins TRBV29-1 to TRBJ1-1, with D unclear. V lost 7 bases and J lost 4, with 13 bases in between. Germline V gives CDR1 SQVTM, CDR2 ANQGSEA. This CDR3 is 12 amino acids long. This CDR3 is CSGRPVGTEAFF. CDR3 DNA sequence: TGCAGCGGGAGACCTGTTGGCACTGAAGCTTTCTTT.